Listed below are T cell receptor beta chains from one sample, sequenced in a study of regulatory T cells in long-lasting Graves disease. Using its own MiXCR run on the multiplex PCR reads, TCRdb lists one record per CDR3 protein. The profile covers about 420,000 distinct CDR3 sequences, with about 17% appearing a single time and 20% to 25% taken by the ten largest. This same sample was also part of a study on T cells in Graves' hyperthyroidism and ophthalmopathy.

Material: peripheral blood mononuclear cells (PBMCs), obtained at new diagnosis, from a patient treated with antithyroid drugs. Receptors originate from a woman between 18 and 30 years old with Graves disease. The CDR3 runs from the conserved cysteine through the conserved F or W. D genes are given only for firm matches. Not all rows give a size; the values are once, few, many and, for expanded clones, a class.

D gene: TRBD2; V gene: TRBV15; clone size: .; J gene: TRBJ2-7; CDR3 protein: CATGDYGEYEQYF; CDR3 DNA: TGTGCCACCGGGGACTACGGGGAGTACGAGCAGTACTTC
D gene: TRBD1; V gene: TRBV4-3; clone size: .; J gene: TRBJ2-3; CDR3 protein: CASSPRDSSTDTQYF; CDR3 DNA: TGCGCCAGCAGCCCCCGGGACAGCAGCACAGATACGCAGTATTTT
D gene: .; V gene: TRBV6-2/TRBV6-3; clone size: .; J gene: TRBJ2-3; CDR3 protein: CASSSQGGRGSRGTDTQYF; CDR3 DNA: TGTGCCAGCAGCTCCCAAGGGGGTCGGGGCAGTCGGGGCACAGATACGCAGTATTTT
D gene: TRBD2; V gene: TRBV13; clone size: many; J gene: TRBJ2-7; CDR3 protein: CASTVNSGHYEQYF; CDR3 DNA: TGTGCCAGCACGGTGAATAGCGGGCACTACGAGCAGTACTTC
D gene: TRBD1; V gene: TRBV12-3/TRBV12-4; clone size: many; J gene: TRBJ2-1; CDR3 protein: CASSLWGRGHNEQFF; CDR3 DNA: TGTGCCAGCAGTTTGTGGGGCAGGGGGCACAATGAGCAGTTCTTC
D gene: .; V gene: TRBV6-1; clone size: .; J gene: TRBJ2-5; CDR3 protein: CASSDPTWAETQYF; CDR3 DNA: TGTGCCAGCAGTGACCCCACATGGGCAGAGACCCAGTACTTC
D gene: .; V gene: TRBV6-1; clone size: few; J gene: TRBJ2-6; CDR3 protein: CASRARGSFSGANVLTF; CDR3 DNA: TGTGCCAGCAGGGCCCGCGGATCCTTCAGTGGGGCCAACGTCCTGACTTTC
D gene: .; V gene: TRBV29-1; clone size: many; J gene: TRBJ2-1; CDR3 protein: CSVSGTRRNNEQFF; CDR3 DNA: TGCAGCGTTTCCGGGACTCGGCGGAACAATGAGCAGTTCTTC
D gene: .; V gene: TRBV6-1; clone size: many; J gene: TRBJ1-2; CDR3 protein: CASSTGLYGYTF; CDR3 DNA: TGTGCCAGCAGCACAGGGTTATATGGCTACACCTTC
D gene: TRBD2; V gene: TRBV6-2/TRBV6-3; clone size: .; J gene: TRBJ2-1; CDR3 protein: CAGKPQRGYNEQFF; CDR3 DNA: TGTGCCGGCAAACCCCAGCGGGGATACAATGAGCAGTTCTTC
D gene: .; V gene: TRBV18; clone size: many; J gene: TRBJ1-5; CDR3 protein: CASSPGQLNQPQHF; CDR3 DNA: TGTGCCAGCTCACCTGGACAGCTCAATCAGCCCCAGCATTTT
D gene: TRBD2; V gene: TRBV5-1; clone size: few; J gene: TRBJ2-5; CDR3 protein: CASSPGLPRETQYF; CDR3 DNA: TGCGCCAGCAGCCCGGGACTACCGAGGGAGACCCAGTACTTC
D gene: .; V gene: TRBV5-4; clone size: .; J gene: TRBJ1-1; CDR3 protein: CASSSPRGSGTEAFF; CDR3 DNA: TGTGCCAGCAGCTCGCCGAGGGGGAGTGGAACTGAAGCTTTCTTT